This paragraph reports one T cell receptor (beta chain). The protocol was immunoSEQ multiplex PCR, while the TCRdb copy is restricted to in-frame clones and leaves out a portion. The repertoire holds about 320,000 clones, with 70% to 90% as singletons. Germline values: CDR1 GTSNPN, CDR2 SVGIG (reference sequence). Trimming pared 0 bases from V and 3 bases from J, leaving 20 bases between. The CDR3 contains 17 residues. The sample originates from a study of blood T cell repertoires in COVID-19. The V and J genes are TRBV30 and TRBJ1-2, with D perhaps matching TRBD1 (5 bases). The source material was peripheral blood. The clonotype originates from a man between 18 and 29 years old who had recovered from COVID-19. The CDR3 spells CAWSVLAGKEFYYGYTF. For the CDR3, the DNA is TGTGCCTGGAGTGTACTGGCAGGGAAAGAGTTTTACTATGGCTACACCTTC.